This T cell receptor beta chain stems from a study of blood T cell repertoires in COVID-19. Across the whole study: The United States, Italy and Spain provided the acute and convalescent COVID-19 samples.

The CDR3 is made up of 15 amino acids. From germline, CDR1 is MNHEY and CDR2 SVGAGI. Trimming stripped 7 bases from V and 2 bases from J, with 17 bases between. Generated by immunoSEQ multiplex PCR, the TCRdb table keeps only in-frame clones and is missing some. Altogether 85,000 to 100,000 clones are present, 80% to 90% being singletons, with the ten largest covering less than 9.5%. The sample comprised peripheral blood. The chain links TRBV6-5 to TRBJ2-5, with D perhaps TRBD2 (7 bases). This TCR derives from a man aged 60 to 75 with acute or convalescent COVID-19. DNA of the CDR3: TGTGCCAGCACTAAAGGGCGGGGGCGGCAAGAGACCCAGTACTTC. Its translation: CASTKGRGRQETQYF.